The clone carrying this T cell receptor beta chain was counted once. After removal of 1 base from V and 3 bases from J, the junction contained 3 bases not matched to a gene. The CDR3 loop spans 15 amino acids. From germline, CDR1 is MNHEY and CDR2 SVGEGT. This entry belongs to a study of control samples from healthy donors and cancer patients. The protocol was immunoSEQ multiplex PCR, while the TCRdb copy is restricted to in-frame clones and leaves out a portion. The sample includes some 65,000 clones, 84% of them seen just once. Sample: PBMCs. This clonotype was obtained from a woman in her forties or fifties with lung cancer. The chain links TRBV6-2 or TRBV6-3 to TRBJ1-2; 9 bases match TRBD1. The CDR3 DNA follows: TGTGCCAGCAGTTACTTTACAGGGGGCTACTATGGCTACACCTTC. It codes for CASSYFTGGYYGYTF.